The sequence of this T cell receptor beta chain was determined in a study of PD-L1 blockade in urothelial cancer. Points from the study as a whole: Better survival was predicted by below-median pretreatment blood TCR clonality.

Templates that were synthetic TCR analogs were spiked into each PCR. This table comes from immunoSEQ multiplex PCR, and its TCRdb copy is limited to in-frame clones, with some not included. The sample records 35,000 to 40,000 clones, 82% being singletons. The diagnosis in patients was locally advanced or metastatic urothelial carcinoma. This clone was seen a single time. Its specificity is not known. Germline CDR1 reads MGHDK; CDR2 reads SYGVNS. Trimming at V came to 5 bases and at J to 8 bases, leaving 9 bases not matched to a gene. This CDR3 comprises 16 residues. The input for sequencing was PBMCs, taken around atezolizumab (anti-PD-L1) treatment. The chain has TRBV25-1 and TRBJ1-4; 12 bases fit TRBD1. This sequence was found in a man in his sixties with urothelial cancer. In DNA form, the CDR3 reads TGTGCCAGCAGTATAGGGACAGGGGGCTCGAGAGAAAAACTGTTTTTT. The encoded protein is CASSIGTGGSREKLFF. The variable domain in full, completed from reference TRBV25-1 and TRBJ1-4, reads EADIYQTPRYLVIGTGKKITLECSQTMGHDKMYWYQQDPGMELHLIHYSYGVNSTEKGDLSSESTVSRIRTEHFPLTLESARPSHTSQYLCASSIGTGGSREKLFFGSGTQLSVL.